The TCR beta chain described here comes from a study of spatial heterogeneity in lung cancer. Study in general: Alpha-chain sequences were consistently detected in smaller numbers than beta-chain sequences. Strong correlation linked TCR transcript counts in tumor regions to a T cell module score derived from matched bulk RNA-seq.

As concerns this clonotype: Its specificity is unknown.

Germline CDR1 reads DFQATT; CDR2 reads SNEGSKA (reference sequence). CDR3 size: 14 residues. V lost 2 bases and J lost 2; bases outside the gene matches: 3. TCRdb re-called the 5' RACE reads through MiXCR, storing one row per CDR3 protein. This table holds 20,000 to 25,000 distinct CDR3 sequences, about 4.5% found once. The time point here: sample taken at primary tumor resection. Study-wide findings and caveats: It was found that expanded intratumoral alpha and beta TCR counts tracked tumor mutation counts. It was estimated that coverage of tumor T cells reached about 7% for alpha chains and around 14% for beta chains.

This chain links TRBV20-1 with TRBJ2-5; 9 nucleotides line up with TRBD1. The receptor was derived from a male donor with early-stage non-small cell lung cancer. The sequencing here drew on lung tumor tissue, taken at surgery. CDR3 nucleotide sequence: TGCAGTGCTAGAAAAGGGACAGGGCAAGAGACCCAGTACTTC. Protein: CSARKGTGQETQYF.